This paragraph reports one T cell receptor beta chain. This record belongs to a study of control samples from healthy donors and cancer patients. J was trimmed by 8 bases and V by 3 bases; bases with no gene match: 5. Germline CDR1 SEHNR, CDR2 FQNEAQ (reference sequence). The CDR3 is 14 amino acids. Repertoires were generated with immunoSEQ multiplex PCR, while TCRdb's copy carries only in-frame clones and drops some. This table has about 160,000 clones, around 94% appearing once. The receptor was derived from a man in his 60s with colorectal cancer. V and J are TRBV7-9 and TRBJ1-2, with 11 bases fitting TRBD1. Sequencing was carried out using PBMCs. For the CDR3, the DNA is TGTGCCAGCAGCTTGGACAGGGGGCCGTGGGGCTACACCTTC. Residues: CASSLDRGPWGYTF.